This T cell receptor beta chain was identified in a study of CD8+CD57+ T cells in acquired aplastic anemia. For the study at large: Sorted CD4+ and CD8+ cell DNA averaged 3.2 ug.

Study results and limitations: Between patients and controls, over 25 CD8+ CDR3 sequences were found in common.

Sequencing was done on patients that had shown CD8+CD57+ cell expansion by flow cytometry. With no exception, the patients had severe acquired aplastic anemia. Patients had received no therapy at the time of blood sampling. CDR1 and CDR2 from the germline V gene are SGHAT and FQNNGV. CDR3 size: 16 residues. The V segment lost 5 bases and the J segment 2 bases; nucleotides outside the gene matches: 4. The template for TCR beta VDJ and CDR3 sequence profiling was genomic DNA. TCRdb independently ran MiXCR on the reads; one entry per CDR3 protein. The profile covers about 160,000 distinct CDR3 sequences, with 45% to 55% appearing a single time and approximately 3% taken by the ten largest. This clonotype has a count of ten or more. What it binds is not known.

The clonotype was recovered from a human donor with aplastic anemia. The sample comprised sorted CD4+, CD8+, or CD8+CD57+ T cells (not recorded which) from PBMCs. The chain links TRBV11-2 to TRBJ2-3, with 13 bases matching TRBD2. CDR3 sequence reads: CASSKGLAGLTDTQYF. The CDR3 DNA sequence: TGTGCCAGCAGCAAGGGACTAGCGGGACTCACAGATACGCAGTATTTT.